This note documents a single T cell receptor (beta chain) sequence. The target of this receptor is not known. It has no much larger one-base neighbor in the sample; base qualities were not kept. Trimming removed 5 bases from V and 1 base from J; the gene matches leave 4 bases unexplained. The CDR3 measures 15 amino acids from cysteine to phenylalanine. CDR3 DNA only is kept here, 45 bases in frame from base 1. In the germline V gene (reference sequence), CDR1 corresponds to SEHNR and CDR2 to FQNEAQ. This sample stems from a study of blood T cell repertoires in COVID-19 (TCRdb year 2020). General notes on the study: Samples covering the acute and convalescent phases of COVID-19 were provided by collaborators in the United States, Italy and Spain. A de-identified subject ID, COVID-19 status, age in years and sex were almost always included in the sample metadata. Where HLA class I and class II types were available, the types were taken from metadata supplied by the sample provider, not from assay-based typing. The material from the prospective study consisted of cDNA or gDNA derived from T cells, B-cell-depleted T cells, or PBMCs. The samples were drawn from the first 160 participants of the ongoing ImmuneRACE study and from 950 to 1,500 subjects provided by 6 global collaborators. The repertoires were released in a freely available public database meant as a resource for research on the immune response to SARS-CoV-2. Deeply sampled blood TCRbeta repertoires from subjects exposed to, actively infected with, or recovered from COVID-19 were included in the dataset.

TCRbeta CDR3 regions were amplified from genomic DNA by means of the immunoSEQ Assay, a bias-controlled multiplex PCR. The authors processed their data as follows. Within the assay, amplification of reference gene primers was used to estimate how many nucleated cells each sample contained. Sequence reads were collapsed and filtered to measure the absolute abundance of every unique TCRbeta CDR3 rearrangement. For each sample, productive Simpson clonality was calculated by taking the square root of Simpson's diversity index across productive rearrangements. The immuneACCESS repertoire file appears here via TCRdb, limited to in-frame rearrangements. These files lack a portion of the clones; in checked studies, under half of the deficit traces to unresolved V genes, and the cause of the others is not known. The V and J calls and clone size come from that table; D and trimming were worked out from the DNA. This sample lists 70,000 or so clones; 78% were detected once. The ten largest account for around 15% of the sample.

Collaborating institutions collected whole blood in K2EDTA tubes following their own protocols. Collaborator samples were shipped for TCRbeta analysis as frozen whole blood, isolated PBMCs, or DNA extracted from either sample type. Results and caveats for the whole study, not just this receptor: The quantity of clinical and demographic metadata differed by source and by participant and was supplied without curation.

The clonotype comes from a human donor in a cohort sampled during active COVID-19. This sequence uses TRBV7-9 and TRBJ2-3, with 9 bases aligning to TRBD2. Source material: peripheral blood. The CDR3: CASSPRTSGTDTQYF. The nucleotide sequence reads as follows: TGTGCCAGCAGCCCCAGGACTAGCGGCACAGATACGCAGTATTTT.